This T cell receptor beta chain was profiled in a study of blood T cell repertoires in COVID-19. Across the whole study: Acute-phase and convalescent COVID-19 samples originated in the United States, Italy and Spain. T cells, B-cell-depleted T cells, or PBMCs supplied cDNA or gDNA.

Sequencing used immunoSEQ multiplex PCR; TCRdb keeps in-frame clones, though not all of them. The profile shows about 210,000 clones, around 85% of them singletons. The sequencing input was peripheral blood. The receptor was derived from a woman in her 70s with acute or convalescent COVID-19.

The CDR3 DNA follows: TGTGCCAGCGTTAAGGCTAGGTTCAACACTGAAGCTTTCTTT. Its translation: CASVKARFNTEAFF. The rearrangement uses TRBV5-8 and TRBJ1-1; D not resolved. Trimming took 7 bases from V and 2 from J, leaving 15 bases between them. The CDR3 loop spans 14 amino acids. Germline V gene data show CDR1 as SGHTS and CDR2 as YDEGEE. Based on the CDR3 plus reference TRBV5-8 and TRBJ1-1, the full variable domain is EAGVTQSPTHLIKTRGQQATLRCSPISGHTSVYWYQQALGLGLQFLLWYDEGEERNRGNFPPRFSGRQFPNYSSELNVNALELEDSALYLCASVKARFNTEAFFGQGTRLTVV.